These T cell receptor beta chains were read from a single sample in a study of radiotherapy plus CTLA-4 blockade in lung cancer. Only in-frame clones appear in the TCRdb table, and some are missing; sequencing was by immunoSEQ multiplex PCR. The table lists around 82,000 clones, about 79% of them singletons. Sequencing was performed on peripheral blood, taken from a patient treated with radiotherapy plus ipilimumab. The receptor source for this set is a human donor with non-small cell lung cancer whose response to radiotherapy plus ipilimumab could not be evaluated. Some clones in this sample may be carry-over from other donors' samples. Each CDR3 is given with its conserved first and last residue. The D gene is left open where the match is weak. Size tells how often a clone was seen (once, few, many) or the class of an expanded clone, and some rows leave it out.

v_call,cdr3_length,j_call,clone_size,d_call,cdr3_aa,cdr3_nt
TRBV6-5,15,TRBJ2-6,.,TRBD1,CASSRTGSGANVLTF,TGTGCCAGCAGCCGGACAGGGTCTGGGGCCAACGTCCTGACTTTC
TRBV6-6,13,TRBJ2-5,.,TRBD2,CASSYGRDETQYF,TGTGCCAGCAGTTACGGGAGGGACGAGACCCAGTACTTC
TRBV6-5,13,TRBJ2-7,.,TRBD1,CASSYWDRAEQYF,TGTGCCAGCAGTTACTGGGACAGGGCCGAGCAGTACTTC
TRBV18,16,TRBJ1-1,.,TRBD1,CASSPTLRDRGTEAFF,TGTGCCAGCTCCCCCACTCTCCGGGACAGGGGTACTGAAGCTTTCTTT
TRBV29-1,12,TRBJ2-7,once,.,CSVAVTPYEQYF,TGCAGCGTTGCGGTCACCCCCTACGAGCAGTACTTC
TRBV6-1,13,TRBJ1-2,few,.,CASSEGRDYGYTF,TGTGCCAGCAGTGAAGGCAGGGATTACGGCTACACCTTC
TRBV7-2,13,TRBJ2-7,.,TRBD1,CASSSGGHGEQYF,TGTGCCAGCAGCTCAGGGGGACACGGGGAGCAGTACTTC
TRBV5-6,15,TRBJ2-4,.,TRBD2,CASSLRFGGGNIQYF,TGTGCCAGCAGCTTGCGGTTTGGCGGGGGAAACATTCAGTACTTC
TRBV2,14,TRBJ2-1,.,.,CASSQGRQAREQFF,TGTGCCAGCAGCCAAGGGAGACAGGCAAGAGAGCAGTTCTTC
TRBV7-9,16,TRBJ2-5,once,TRBD2,CASSSLGLAVRETQYF,TGTGCCAGCAGCTCACTCGGGCTAGCGGTGAGAGAGACCCAGTACTTC
TRBV4-1,18,TRBJ1-1,.,TRBD1,CASSQDRPGTGVNTEAFF,TGCGCCAGCAGCCAAGATCGTCCCGGGACAGGGGTGAACACTGAAGCTTTCTTT
TRBV7-2,15,TRBJ2-1,.,.,CASSSAASSYNEQFF,TGTGCCAGCAGCTCGGCCGCTAGCTCCTACAATGAGCAGTTCTTC
TRBV2,12,TRBJ1-2,few,.,CASRYTGLGYTF,TGTGCCAGCAGGTATACAGGTCTAGGCTACACCTTC
TRBV12-2,15,TRBJ2-2,.,.,CASRLGYRNTGELFF,TGTGCAAGTCGCTTAGGGTACAGGAACACCGGGGAGCTGTTTTTT
TRBV10-3,15,TRBJ2-1,.,TRBD2,CAISDPRGDYNEQFF,TGTGCCATCAGTGACCCACGGGGGGACTACAATGAGCAGTTCTTC
TRBV11-1,15,TRBJ1-2,.,.,CASSLSGFQGSGYTF,TGTGCCAGCAGCTTATCGGGATTTCAGGGGTCGGGCTACACCTTC
TRBV13,14,TRBJ1-6,.,TRBD1,CASSKDREYSPLHF,TGTGCCAGCAGCAAGGACAGGGAGTATTCACCCCTCCACTTT
TRBV10-3,13,TRBJ2-7,once,TRBD1,CAITAGQGYEQYF,TGTGCCATCACCGCGGGACAGGGCTACGAGCAGTACTTC
TRBV27,13,TRBJ1-1,.,.,CASSFGEATEAFF,TGTGCCAGCAGTTTCGGGGAGGCCACTGAAGCTTTCTTT
TRBV5-1,15,TRBJ2-7,.,.,CASSSHIGGGYEQYF,TGCGCCAGCAGCTCCCACATAGGGGGGGGCTACGAGCAGTACTTC
TRBV14,14,TRBJ2-7,once,.,CASSRQGLAYEQYF,TGTGCCAGCAGCCGCCAGGGACTCGCCTACGAGCAGTACTTC
TRBV6-1,14,TRBJ2-4,.,.,CASSEVGGKNIQYF,TGTGCCAGCAGTGAAGTGGGCGGGAAAAACATTCAGTACTTC
TRBV9,16,TRBJ1-2,.,TRBD1,CASSPRTGPRDYGYTF,TGTGCCAGCAGCCCCAGGACAGGCCCCAGGGACTATGGCTACACCTTC
TRBV2,14,TRBJ2-7,.,TRBD1,CASALQGSVYEQYF,TGTGCCAGTGCCCTACAGGGGAGCGTCTACGAGCAGTACTTC
TRBV15,14,TRBJ2-7,.,.,CATSPLRGSYEQYF,TGTGCCACCAGCCCATTAAGGGGATCCTACGAGCAGTACTTC
TRBV6-1,14,TRBJ1-5,.,.,CASSEAGGEQPQHF,TGTGCCAGCAGTGAAGCTGGAGGGGAACAGCCCCAGCATTTT
TRBV5-4,19,TRBJ2-2,.,TRBD2,CASSPIQPRGEDGAGELFF,TGTGCCAGCAGCCCAATACAGCCGCGGGGGGAAGACGGGGCCGGGGAGCTGTTTTTT